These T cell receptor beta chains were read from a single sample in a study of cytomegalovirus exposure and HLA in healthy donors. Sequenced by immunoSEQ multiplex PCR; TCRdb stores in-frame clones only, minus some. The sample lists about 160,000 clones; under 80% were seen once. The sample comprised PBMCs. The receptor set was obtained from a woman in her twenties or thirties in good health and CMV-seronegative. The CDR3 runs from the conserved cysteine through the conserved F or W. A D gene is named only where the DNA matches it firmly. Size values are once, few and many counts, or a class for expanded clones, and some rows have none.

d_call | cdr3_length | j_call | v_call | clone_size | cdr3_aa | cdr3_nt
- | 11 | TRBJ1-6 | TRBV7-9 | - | CASSSRAPLHF | TGTGCCAGCAGCTCGAGGGCACCCCTCCACTTT
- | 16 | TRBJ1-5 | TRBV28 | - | CASSSPTPGSNQPQHF | TGTGCCAGCAGTTCCCCAACCCCCGGTAGCAATCAGCCCCAGCATTTT
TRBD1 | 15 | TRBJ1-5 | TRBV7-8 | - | CASSTTGQVNQPQHF | TGTGCCAGCAGTACGACGGGACAGGTAAATCAGCCCCAGCATTTT
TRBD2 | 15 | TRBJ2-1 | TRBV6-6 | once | CASSYSAGRVGEQFF | TGTGCCAGCAGTTACTCAGCGGGGCGAGTGGGTGAGCAGTTCTTC
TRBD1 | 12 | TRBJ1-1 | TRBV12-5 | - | CASGSGQATAFF | TGTGCTAGTGGTTCGGGACAGGCAACAGCTTTCTTT
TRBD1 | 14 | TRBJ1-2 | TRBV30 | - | CAWSGQGVPYGYTF | TGTGCCTGGAGCGGACAGGGTGTCCCCTATGGCTACACCTTC
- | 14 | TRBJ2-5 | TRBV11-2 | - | CASRPFLGGETQYF | TGTGCCAGCCGACCTTTTTTGGGCGGGGAGACCCAGTACTTC
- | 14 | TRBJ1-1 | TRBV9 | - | CASSVGGVLTEAFF | TGTGCCAGCAGCGTAGGAGGCGTGTTAACTGAAGCTTTCTTT
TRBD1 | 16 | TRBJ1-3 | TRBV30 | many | CAWSRPGQGVGNTIYF | TGTGCCTGGAGTCGGCCGGGACAGGGAGTAGGAAACACCATATATTTT
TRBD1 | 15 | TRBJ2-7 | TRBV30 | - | CAWRGTGENLYEQYF | TGTGCCTGGAGAGGGACAGGGGAAAATCTCTACGAGCAGTACTTC
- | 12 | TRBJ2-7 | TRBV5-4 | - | CASSLGGYEQYF | TGTGCCAGCAGCTTGGGCGGATACGAGCAGTACTTC
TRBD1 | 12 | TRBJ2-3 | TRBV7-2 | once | CASSLGQGTQYF | TGTGCCAGCAGCTTAGGACAGGGTACGCAGTATTTT
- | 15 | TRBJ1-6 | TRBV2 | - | CASSEMGLGRSPLHF | TGTGCCAGCAGTGAAATGGGACTCGGACGTTCACCCCTCCACTTT
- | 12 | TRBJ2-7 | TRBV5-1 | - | CASSYTSYEQYF | TGCGCCAGCAGCTATACTAGCTACGAGCAGTACTTC
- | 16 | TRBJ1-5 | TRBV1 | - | CTSSQRGQGSNQPQHF | TGCACCAGCAGCCAGAGGGGACAGGGTAGCAATCAGCCCCAGCATTTT
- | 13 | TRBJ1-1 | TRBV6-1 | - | CASSEAARTEAFF | TGTGCCAGCAGTGAAGCGGCCCGCACTGAAGCTTTCTTT
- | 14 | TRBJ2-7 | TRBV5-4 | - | CASSFAGEPYEQYF | TGTGCCAGCAGCTTCGCAGGGGAACCCTACGAGCAGTACTTC
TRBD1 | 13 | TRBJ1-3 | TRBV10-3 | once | CALQGQTRNTIYF | TGTGCCCTCCAGGGACAGACGAGAAACACCATATATTTT
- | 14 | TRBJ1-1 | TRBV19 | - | CASSQGFVNTEAFF | TGTGCCAGTAGCCAGGGGTTCGTGAACACTGAAGCTTTCTTT
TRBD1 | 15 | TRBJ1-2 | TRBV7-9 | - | CSSSLAETGPSGYTF | TGTTCCAGCAGCTTAGCGGAGACAGGGCCGTCGGGCTACACCTTC
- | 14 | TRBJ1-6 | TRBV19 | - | CASSMIGGNSPLHF | TGTGCCAGTAGTATGATAGGGGGTAATTCACCCCTCCACTTT
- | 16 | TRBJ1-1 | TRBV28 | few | CASSFRTPGPRTEAFF | TGTGCCAGCAGTTTCCGTACTCCAGGGCCCAGAACTGAAGCTTTCTTT
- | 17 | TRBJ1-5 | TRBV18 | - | CASSPLSAGGSNQPQHF | TGTGCCAGCTCACCCTTATCAGCTGGAGGGAGCAATCAGCCCCAGCATTTT
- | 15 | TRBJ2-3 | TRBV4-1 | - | CASSQSGLQADTQYF | TGCGCCAGCAGCCAATCGGGACTCCAGGCAGATACGCAGTATTTT
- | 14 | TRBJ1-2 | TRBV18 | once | CASSLQTVDYGYTF | TGTGCCAGCTCACTTCAGACAGTGGACTATGGCTACACCTTC
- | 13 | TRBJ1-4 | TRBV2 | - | CASSEAFREKLFF | TGTGCCAGCAGTGAAGCCTTCAGGGAAAAACTGTTTTTT
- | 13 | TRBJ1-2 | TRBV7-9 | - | CASSYGQSYGYTF | TGTGCCAGCAGCTACGGACAGAGCTATGGCTACACCTTC
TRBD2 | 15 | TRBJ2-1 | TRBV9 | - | CASSLRAGVGDEQFF | TGTGCCAGCAGCCTCCGAGCGGGGGTTGGGGATGAGCAGTTCTTC
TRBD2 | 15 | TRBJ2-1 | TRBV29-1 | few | CSVGPRLRGDNEQFF | TGCAGCGTTGGGCCGCGGCTGCGGGGGGACAATGAGCAGTTCTTC
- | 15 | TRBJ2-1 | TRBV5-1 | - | CASSFFLPSYNEQFF | TGCGCCAGCAGCTTTTTTCTACCCTCCTACAATGAGCAGTTCTTC
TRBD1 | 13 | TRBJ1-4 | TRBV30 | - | CACRQGQNEKLFF | TGTGCCTGTCGACAGGGCCAGAATGAAAAACTGTTTTTT
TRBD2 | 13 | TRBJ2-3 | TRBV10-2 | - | CASRTSGEDTQYF | TGCGCCAGCAGGACTAGCGGGGAGGATACGCAGTATTTT
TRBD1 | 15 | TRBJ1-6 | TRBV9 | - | CASSEGQGGNSPLHF | TGTGCCAGCAGCGAGGGACAGGGGGGTAATTCACCCCTCCACTTT
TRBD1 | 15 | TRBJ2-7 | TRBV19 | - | CASRPPGGPSYEQYF | TGTGCCAGTAGGCCCCCAGGGGGACCTTCCTACGAGCAGTACTTC
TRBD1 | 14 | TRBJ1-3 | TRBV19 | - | CASEQGSAGNTIYF | TGTGCCAGTGAACAGGGGTCTGCTGGAAACACCATATATTTT
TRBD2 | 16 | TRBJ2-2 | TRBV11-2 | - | CASSGGLAANTGELFF | TGTGCCAGCAGCGGGGGACTAGCGGCGAACACCGGGGAGCTGTTTTTT
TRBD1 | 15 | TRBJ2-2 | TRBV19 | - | CASRSGTANTGELFF | TGTGCCAGTAGGTCAGGGACAGCAAACACCGGGGAGCTGTTTTTT
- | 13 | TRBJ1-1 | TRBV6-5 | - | CASINAGSTEAFF | TGTGCCAGCATTAACGCAGGTTCTACTGAAGCTTTCTTT
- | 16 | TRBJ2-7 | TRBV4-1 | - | CASSQPLGGGWYEQYF | TGCGCCAGCAGCCAACCGTTAGGAGGGGGCTGGTACGAGCAGTACTTC
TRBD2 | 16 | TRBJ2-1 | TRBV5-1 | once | CASSLVPSGGSNEQFF | TGCGCCAGCAGCTTGGTTCCTAGCGGGGGTTCAAATGAGCAGTTCTTC